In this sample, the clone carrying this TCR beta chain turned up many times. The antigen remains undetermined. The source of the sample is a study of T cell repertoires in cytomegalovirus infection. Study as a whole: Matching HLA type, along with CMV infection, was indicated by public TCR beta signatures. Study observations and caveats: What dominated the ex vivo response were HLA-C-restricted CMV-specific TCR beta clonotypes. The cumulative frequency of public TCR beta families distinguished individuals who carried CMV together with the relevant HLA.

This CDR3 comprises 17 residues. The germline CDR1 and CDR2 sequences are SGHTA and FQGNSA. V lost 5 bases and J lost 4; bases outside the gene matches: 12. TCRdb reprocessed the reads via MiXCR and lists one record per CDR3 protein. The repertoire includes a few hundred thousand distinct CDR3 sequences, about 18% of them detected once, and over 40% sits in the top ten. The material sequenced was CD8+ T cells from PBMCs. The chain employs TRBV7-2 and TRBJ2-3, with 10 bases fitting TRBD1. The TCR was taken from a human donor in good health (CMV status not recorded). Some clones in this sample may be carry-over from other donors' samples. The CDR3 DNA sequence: TGTGCCAGCAGCCCGCCTCCGGGACAGGGGATCGCAGATACGCAGTATTTT. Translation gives CASSPPPGQGIADTQYF.